The T cell receptor (beta chain) under discussion was sequenced for a study of T cell repertoires in cytomegalovirus infection. On the study more broadly: Public signatures in TCR beta pointed to CMV infection and matching HLA type. Findings of the study overall: Ex vivo responses were dominated by HLA-C-restricted CMV-specific TCR beta clonotypes. Based on cumulative public TCR beta family frequency, carriers of CMV plus the relevant HLA were identified.

The table lists this clonotype with many counts. Antigen unknown. V shed 6 bases and J shed 7 bases, with 18 bases lying between them. This CDR3 has 15 amino acids. TCRdb reprocessed the reads via MiXCR and lists one record per CDR3 protein. There are some 300,000 distinct CDR3 sequences in the sample; approximately 8.9% occur only once, and 2% to 3% lies in the top ten. V usage is TRBV12-3 or TRBV12-4 and J usage is TRBJ2-2; maybe TRBD1 (5 bases). The material sequenced was PBMCs. The sequence derives from a human donor in good health (CMV status not recorded). Some clones in this sample may be carry-over from other donors' samples. Here the CDR3 reads CASSSTSRGIGELFF. Written as DNA, the CDR3 is TGTGCCAGCAGCTCTACTTCTAGGGGTATCGGGGAGCTGTTTTTT.